This TCR beta chain emerged from a study of cytomegalovirus exposure and HLA in healthy donors. Healthy bone marrow donors made up the donor group. There were likely unrecorded immune exposures, though donors were nominally healthy when sampled. The V and J ends lost 5 bases and 3 bases respectively, with 14 bases between them. Germline lookup yields CDR1 MNHEY and CDR2 SMNVEV (reference sequence). The CDR3 consists of 14 residues. PCR amplification relied on 60 Vbeta primers (plus 13 Jbeta primers). Here immunoSEQ multiplex PCR was the method, and the copy in TCRdb shows in-frame clones only, minus some. The sample contains approximately 150,000 clones, approximately 78% of which appear only once. As concerns this clone: Antigen: not known.

Study results and limitations: In an earlier analysis, productive rearrangement rates for most beta V segments clustered near 87% or 30%. Most TCR sequences were rare, but some public TCRs occurred in many donors.

The receptor's source is a woman aged 40 to 50 in good health and CMV-seropositive. Input material: PBMCs. V is TRBV27 and J is TRBJ2-7, with D possibly matching TRBD1 (6 bases). The CDR3 is CASSPMTGFYEQYF. CDR3 bases: TGTGCCAGCAGTCCGATGACAGGATTCTACGAGCAGTACTTC.